A selection of T cell receptor beta chains follows, all from one sample in a study of T cells in Graves' hyperthyroidism and ophthalmopathy. TCRdb reanalysed the multiplex PCR reads using MiXCR and keeps one entry per CDR3 protein. The data hold 45,000 to 75,000 distinct CDR3 sequences, with less than 50% observed a single time. Source material: blood. The receptors shown here come from a woman aged 30 to 39 with Graves' ophthalmopathy. CDR3s include the opening cysteine and the closing phenylalanine or tryptophan. Each record gives: V gene, CDR3 protein.

v_gene: TRBV19; CDR3aa: CASSTTGRYEQYF
v_gene: TRBV19; CDR3aa: CARRATGGGYTF
v_gene: TRBV20-1; CDR3aa: CSAEGNQPQHF
v_gene: TRBV19; CDR3aa: CASSIFHSPSYEQYF
v_gene: TRBV6-5; CDR3aa: CASSYGRRSYNSPLHF
v_gene: TRBV29-1; CDR3aa: CSVEAWSGGWEQYF
v_gene: TRBV24-1; CDR3aa: CATSDNDPNYNEQFF
v_gene: TRBV20-1; CDR3aa: CSAGTSDSYEQYF
v_gene: TRBV9; CDR3aa: CASSVGTVYTDTQYF
v_gene: TRBV9; CDR3aa: CASSVGGGRTGANVLTF
v_gene: TRBV19; CDR3aa: CASSIGMPSTEAFF
v_gene: TRBV4-2; CDR3aa: CASSQGAGRRLQETQYF
v_gene: TRBV10-3; CDR3aa: CAISYRGGGHNEKLFF
v_gene: TRBV12-3/TRBV12-4; CDR3aa: CASRVRYNSPLHF
v_gene: TRBV9; CDR3aa: CAGSIEGSSYEQYF
v_gene: TRBV20-1; CDR3aa: CSASSSGVLTGYTF
v_gene: TRBV6-1; CDR3aa: CASSADRTAYEQYF
v_gene: TRBV6-4; CDR3aa: CASSRTSGSTDTQYF
v_gene: TRBV7-9; CDR3aa: CASSLTSRHEKLFF
v_gene: TRBV2; CDR3aa: CASSERLNNEQFF
v_gene: TRBV7-2; CDR3aa: CASSSPGLAGGSRAKNIQYF
v_gene: TRBV20-1; CDR3aa: CSARTGGITEAFF
v_gene: TRBV5-4; CDR3aa: CASSLGLAGVNEQYF
v_gene: TRBV6-5; CDR3aa: CASSANWATRTDTQYF
v_gene: TRBV20-1; CDR3aa: CSAPDHTRSTDTQYF
v_gene: TRBV28; CDR3aa: CASSLFTVGGYTF
v_gene: TRBV5-4; CDR3aa: CASSLVARERPYEQYF
v_gene: TRBV7-3; CDR3aa: CASSSLDGTEAFF
v_gene: TRBV11-2; CDR3aa: CASSLLAGGAKEQFF
v_gene: TRBV19; CDR3aa: CAWSLSVLSSSYNSSLHF
v_gene: TRBV11-2; CDR3aa: CASSQSPSGNTGELFF